This T cell receptor (beta chain) was documented in a study of T cell responses to AZD1222 COVID-19 vaccine. General study points: The study sampled repertoires only after the peak T cell response. CD4 TCRs associated with vaccination spanned spike, dominating at 160-218 and 743-854. With two AZD1222 doses given, Spike-specific TCR breadth and depth both rose.

The germline gives CDR1 LGHDT, CDR2 YNNKEL (reference sequence). CDR3 length: 14 residues. V was trimmed by 5 bases and J by 2 bases, leaving 11 bases between them. In this sample, this clone turned up once. Antigen unknown. Method: immunoSEQ multiplex PCR; TCRdb's copy keeps in-frame clones and lacks some. In the table there are 80,000 or so clones, 90% of which are singletons. The sequenced sample was peripheral blood, obtained on day 0 of AZD1222 vaccination. The receptor was isolated from an adult in good health. V is TRBV3-1 (or the pseudogene TRBV3-2) and J is TRBJ2-3; D might be TRBD1 (5 bases). In DNA form, the CDR3 reads TGTGCCAGCAGCTTACGACAGATCACAGATACGCAGTATTTT. Translation: CASSLRQITDTQYF.